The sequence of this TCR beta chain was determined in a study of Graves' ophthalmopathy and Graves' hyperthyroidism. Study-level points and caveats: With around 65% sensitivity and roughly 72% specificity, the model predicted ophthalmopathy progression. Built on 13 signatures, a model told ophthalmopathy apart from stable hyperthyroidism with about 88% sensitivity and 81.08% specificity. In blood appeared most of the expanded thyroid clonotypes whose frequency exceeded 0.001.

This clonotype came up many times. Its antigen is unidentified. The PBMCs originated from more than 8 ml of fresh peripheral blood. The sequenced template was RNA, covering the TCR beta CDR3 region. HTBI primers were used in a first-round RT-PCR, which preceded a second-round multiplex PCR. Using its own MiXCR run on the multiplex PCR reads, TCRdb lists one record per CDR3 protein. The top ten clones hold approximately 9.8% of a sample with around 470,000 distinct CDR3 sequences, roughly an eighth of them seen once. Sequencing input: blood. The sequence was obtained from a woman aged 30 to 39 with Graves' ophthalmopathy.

CDR3 sequence: CASSYRPDREAFF. CDR3 coding DNA: TGTGCCAGCAGTTACCGACCGGACAGGGAAGCTTTCTTT. This rearrangement joins TRBV28 to TRBJ1-1; TRBD1 aligns across 7 bases. Trimming cost V 4 bases and J 8 bases; bases outside gene matches: 7. CDR3 length equals 13 residues. Germline CDR1 and CDR2: MDHEN and SYDVKM.